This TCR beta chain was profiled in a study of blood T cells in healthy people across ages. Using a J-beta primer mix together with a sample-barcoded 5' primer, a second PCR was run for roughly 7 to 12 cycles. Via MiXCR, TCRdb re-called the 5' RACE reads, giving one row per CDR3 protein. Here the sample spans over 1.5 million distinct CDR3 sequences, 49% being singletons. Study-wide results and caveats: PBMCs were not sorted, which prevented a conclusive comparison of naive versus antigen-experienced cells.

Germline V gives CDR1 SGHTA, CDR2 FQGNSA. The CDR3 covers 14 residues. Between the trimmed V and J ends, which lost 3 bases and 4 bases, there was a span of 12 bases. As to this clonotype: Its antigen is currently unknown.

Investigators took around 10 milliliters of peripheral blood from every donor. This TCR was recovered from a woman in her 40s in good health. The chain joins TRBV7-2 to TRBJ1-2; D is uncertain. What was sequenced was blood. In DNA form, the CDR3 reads TGTGCCAGCAGCTTCGTCGATGGCACCTATGGCTACACCTTC. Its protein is CASSFVDGTYGYTF.